The 22 T cell receptor beta chains listed next were all sequenced from one sample in a study of CD8 T cells in Susac syndrome. The RNA, about 0.5 to 1 ug, was put through reverse transcription using random hexamers. Via MiXCR, TCRdb re-called the immunoSEQ multiplex PCR reads, giving one row per CDR3 protein. The table lists under 200,000 distinct CDR3 sequences, approximately 94% of them singletons. Sequencing was performed on CD4+ T cells from PBMCs. The source of these receptors is a human donor with Susac syndrome.

This chain joins TRBV14 and TRBJ1-1; D gene ambiguous. V dropped 5 bases and J dropped 1 base, with 11 bases sitting between them. This CDR3 comprises 14 residues. Germline V gene lookup returns CDR1 SGHDN and CDR2 FVKESK. CDR3 bases: TGTGCCAGCAGCAAAGGGTCTTGGAACACTGAAGCTTTCTTT. This encodes CASSKGSWNTEAFF.

This clonotype appeared once. The chain recombines TRBV4-1 with TRBJ2-1, with D perhaps assigned TRBD1 or TRBD2 (7 bases each). This CDR3 region has 16 residues. The V gene lost 5 bases and the J gene lost 5 bases, with 19 bases spanning the gap. CDR1 is MGHRA and CDR2 is YSYEKL in the germline V gene. In nucleotides, the CDR3 is TGCGCCAGCAGCGAAAGGATCAGGGGGGGCAACAATGAGCAGTTCTTC. Protein: CASSERIRGGNNEQFF.

The V and J genes are TRBV6-5 and TRBJ1-2, with 7 bases identical to TRBD1. V shed 6 bases and J 2 bases; nucleotides not matched to a gene: 3. The CDR3 sequence is 13 residues long. Germline V gives CDR1 MNHEY, CDR2 SVGAGI. The CDR3 DNA follows: TGTGCCAGCAGGCGGGACAGAAACTATGGCTACACCTTC. Residues: CASRRDRNYGYTF.

The chain links TRBV14 to TRBJ2-1; TRBD2 matches 11 bases. Germline CDR1 is SGHDN and CDR2 is FVKESK. The J segment lost 7 bases and the V segment lost 2 bases, leaving 7 bases of the junction unmatched. The CDR3 is made up of 16 amino acids. The DNA for the CDR3 is TGTGCCAGCAGCCAATCCCTAGCGGGGGGCGTAAATGAGCAGTTCTTC. This gives the protein CASSQSLAGGVNEQFF.

This rearrangement joins TRBV30 to TRBJ1-3, with D possibly being TRBD1 (5 bases). Trimming cost V 2 bases and J 3 bases, with 14 bases left between them. This CDR3 region has 15 residues. Germline-derived CDR1 and CDR2 are GTSNPN and SVGIG (reference sequence). For the CDR3, the DNA is TGTGCCTGGAGTTACCAGGGAGGCTTTGGAAACACCATATATTTT. Protein product: CAWSYQGGFGNTIYF.

V gene TRBV5-1 combines with J gene TRBJ2-3; D might be TRBD2 (5 bases). The CDR3 is 13 amino acids. V shed 4 bases and J shed 5 bases, with 11 bases lying between them. Looked up from germline, CDR1 is SGHRS and CDR2 is YFSETQ. CDR3 coding DNA: TGCGCCAGCAGCCCGGAAGGAGGAGATACGCAGTATTTT. Its translation is CASSPEGGDTQYF.

This sequence joins TRBV7-2 and TRBJ2-7; the D is unclear. V was clipped by 5 bases and J by 0 bases, with 8 bases between them. Per the germline V gene, CDR1 is SGHTA and CDR2 is FQGNSA. The CDR3 has 13 residues. The CDR3 DNA reads TGTGCCAGCAGCCCGTGGCCCTCCTACGAGCAGTACTTC. Translation: CASSPWPSYEQYF.

The gene calls are TRBV20-1 and TRBJ1-6, with TRBD1 matching over 8 bases. The CDR3 totals 14 residues. The V gene end was trimmed by 5 bases and the J gene end by 9 bases; junction bases not matched to a gene: 9. The germline CDR1 and CDR2 sequences are DFQATT and SNEGSKA (reference sequence). The CDR3 spells CSAQRTGYGSPLHF. For the CDR3, the DNA is TGCAGTGCTCAACGGACAGGGTACGGTTCACCCCTCCACTTT.

The chain has TRBV9 and TRBJ1-6; D uncertain. The CDR3 is 14 residues long. Between the trimmed V and J ends, which lost 2 bases and 9 bases, there was a span of 12 bases. Germline-derived CDR1 and CDR2 are SGDLS and YYNGEE. CDR3 loop: CASSVERAASPLHF. DNA for the CDR3: TGTGCCAGCAGCGTCGAAAGGGCAGCTTCACCCCTCCACTTT. Drawing the rest from reference TRBV9 and TRBJ1-6, the complete variable domain is DSGVTQTPKHLITATGQRVTLRCSPRSGDLSVYWYQQSLDQGLQFLIQYYNGEERAKGNILERFSAQQFPDLHSELNLSSLELGDSALYFCASSVERAASPLHFGNGTRLTVT.

J is TRBJ1-2 and V is TRBV29-1; the D gene is possibly TRBD1 (5 bases). CDR3 length: 13 amino acids. The germline gives CDR1 SQVTM, CDR2 ANQGSEA. V lost 6 bases, J lost 8 bases, and 19 bases lay in between. The CDR3 spells CSVPSTAVGGYTF. The CDR3 coding sequence is TGCAGCGTGCCGTCGACAGCGGTGGGAGGCTACACCTTC.

In its sample, this clonotype was seen once. The V call is TRBV12-3 or TRBV12-4, the J call TRBJ1-5, with D unresolved. The length of the CDR3 is 13 residues. V lost 5 bases and J 3 bases, leaving 8 bases between the germline ends. Here the CDR3 DNA reads TGTGCCAGCAGTGCGCAGTTCAATCAGCCCCAGCATTTT. This codes for CASSAQFNQPQHF.

The rearrangement links TRBV5-1 to TRBJ2-6; D unresolved. V shed 2 bases and J shed 4 bases, with 10 bases lying between them. The CDR3 consists of 15 residues. The germline V gene has CDR1 SGHRS and CDR2 YFSETQ. The CDR3 sequence: CASSLQSGGANVLTF. The DNA of the CDR3 is TGCGCCAGCAGCTTACAGTCGGGCGGGGCCAACGTCCTGACTTTC.

This chain connects TRBV20-1 to TRBJ1-1; 7 bases are shared with TRBD1. Germline V gives CDR1 DFQATT, CDR2 SNEGSKA (reference sequence). This CDR3 region has 14 residues. The V segment lost 5 bases and the J segment 0 bases; nucleotides outside the gene matches: 6. The CDR3 region has the DNA TGCAGTGCTGGTCCCGGGACAGTGAACACTGAAGCTTTCTTT. Protein sequence: CSAGPGTVNTEAFF.

This clonotype was counted once. The chain uses TRBV25-1 and TRBJ1-2, with 10 positions matching TRBD1. V lost 6 bases, J lost 9 bases, and 1 base stayed unmatched. Germline lookup yields CDR1 MGHDK and CDR2 SYGVNS. The CDR3 consists of 11 residues. Here the CDR3 reads CASRDRGSYTF. The CDR3, as DNA: TGTGCCAGCAGGGACAGGGGGAGCTACACCTTC.

This rearrangement joins TRBV29-1 to TRBJ1-2; D remains ambiguous. Germline CDR1 reads SQVTM; CDR2 reads ANQGSEA. The CDR3 loop spans 13 amino acids. Deletions cut 6 bases from V and 4 bases from J, with 15 bases between. Here the CDR3 reads CSVTRGQSYGYTF. The CDR3, as DNA: TGCAGCGTGACAAGAGGGCAGAGCTATGGCTACACCTTC.

V is TRBV25-1 and J is TRBJ2-1; 12 bases agree with TRBD2. The germline gives CDR1 MGHDK, CDR2 SYGVNS. Trimming cost V 4 bases and J 13 bases; bases outside gene matches: 8. The CDR3 covers 14 residues. The CDR3 loop is CASSVTSGGAVQFF. The CDR3 nucleotides read TGTGCCAGCAGTGTGACTAGCGGGGGTGCTGTCCAGTTCTTC.

The V and J genes are TRBV9 and TRBJ2-1, with D maybe TRBD2 (5 bases). The CDR3 sequence is 15 residues long. Trimming left V 3 bases short and J 0 bases short, with 10 bases between. CDR1 SGDLS and CDR2 YYNGEE come from the germline V gene. The CDR3 DNA reads as TGTGCCAGCAGCGCCCTCGGGGACTCCTACAATGAGCAGTTCTTC. Translating it yields CASSALGDSYNEQFF.

This sequence joins TRBV29-1 and TRBJ2-2; unclear D gene. The germline V gene has CDR1 SQVTM and CDR2 ANQGSEA. The CDR3 extends over 12 amino acids. V shed 4 bases and J shed 7 bases, with 10 bases lying between them. The CDR3 DNA reads as TGCAGCGTTGCTAGGGATAGCGGGGAGCTGTTTTTT. This encodes CSVARDSGELFF.

This chain links TRBV20-1 with TRBJ1-6; perhaps TRBD1 as D (5 bases). The germline gives CDR1 DFQATT, CDR2 SNEGSKA (reference sequence). There are 17 residues in the CDR3. With 0 bases removed from V and 2 bases from J, the gap between germline ends came to 14 bases. The CDR3 DNA reads TGCAGTGCTAGAGATGTTCAGGGTTTCACCTATAATTCACCCCTCCACTTT. This gives the protein CSARDVQGFTYNSPLHF.

The chain has TRBV7-8 and TRBJ2-7, with D unclear. The CDR3 has 15 residues. Between the trimmed V and J ends, which lost 1 base and 3 bases, there was a span of 13 bases. The germline gives CDR1 SGHVS, CDR2 FQNEAQ. The CDR3 reads CASSLGLSLIYEQYF. The CDR3 DNA reads as TGTGCCAGCAGCTTAGGGTTGTCCTTAATCTACGAGCAGTACTTC.

This clonotype has only one observation. The chain links TRBV21-1 to TRBJ1-5; the tabulated D call, TRBD1, remains unverified against the DNA. TRBV21-1 is a known pseudogene. The CDR3 is 19 residues long. CDR3 DNA: TGTGCCAGCAGCAATCGGGGGCCCCGAGTTAGCGCACCTGATCAGCCCCAGCATTTT. This sequence encodes CASSNRGPRVSAPDQPQHF.

This rearrangement joins TRBV6-1 to TRBJ2-3; 13 bases align to TRBD2. This CDR3 is built from 17 residues. Trimming at V came to 6 bases and at J to 0 bases, leaving 6 bases not matched to a gene. Germline V CDR1 and CDR2: MNHNS, SASEGT. CDR3 sequence: CASRPLTSGGSTDTQYF. CDR3 coding DNA: TGTGCCAGCAGGCCCTTGACTAGCGGGGGGAGCACAGATACGCAGTATTTT.